This T cell receptor (beta chain) was identified during a study of T cell responses to AZD1222 COVID-19 vaccine. Study details: Pooled samples include second doses given at about 4 or 12 weeks. Findings and limits, study-wide: No repertoire was sampled before or during the peak T cell response, only after it. The sample set comprised mostly white British donors with more females, and clonal diversity was possibly underestimated.

Libraries were prepared by immunoSEQ multiplex PCR; TCRdb keeps only in-frame clonotypes and omits some of them. The sample contains around 120,000 clones, over 75% of which appear only once. Germline V gives CDR1 LNHDA, CDR2 SQIVND (reference sequence). The CDR3 runs 15 residues. V lost 6 bases to trimming and J lost 6 bases; unmatched junction nucleotides: 13. This clone appeared once. Its antigen is unidentified. The V call is TRBV19, the J call TRBJ1-2; 7 positions match TRBD1. The sequence derives from an adult in good health. Sequencing used peripheral blood, obtained on day 0 of AZD1222 vaccination. CDR3 region: CASRKTGEGKDGYTF. The CDR3, as DNA: TGTGCCAGTAGGAAAACAGGGGAGGGTAAGGATGGCTACACCTTC.